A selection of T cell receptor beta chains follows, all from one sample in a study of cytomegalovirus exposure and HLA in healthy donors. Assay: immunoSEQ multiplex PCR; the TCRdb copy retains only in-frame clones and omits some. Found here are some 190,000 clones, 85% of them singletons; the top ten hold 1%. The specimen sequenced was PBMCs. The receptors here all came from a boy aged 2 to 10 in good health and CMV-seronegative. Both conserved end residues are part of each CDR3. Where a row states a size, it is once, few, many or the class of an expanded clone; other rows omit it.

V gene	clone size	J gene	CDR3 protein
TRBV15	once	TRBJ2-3	CATSRATRRTDTQYF
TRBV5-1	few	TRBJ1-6	CASSGDLRSSYNSPLHF
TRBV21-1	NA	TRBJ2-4	CASSKGLAGVAKNIQYF
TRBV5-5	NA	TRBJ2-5	CASSPNRGPETQYF
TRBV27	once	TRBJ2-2	CASSFGTANTGELFF
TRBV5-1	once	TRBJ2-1	CASSEYNEQFF
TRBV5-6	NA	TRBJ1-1	CASSLSVLDTEAFF
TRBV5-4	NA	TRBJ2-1	CASSLSGVNEQFF
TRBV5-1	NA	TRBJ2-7	CASSLARGRGYEQYF
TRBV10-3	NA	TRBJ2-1	CAITPGQGVNNEQFF
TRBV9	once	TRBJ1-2	CASSVVRGRGNGYTF
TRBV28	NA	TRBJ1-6	CASSLPRGMVRSSYNSPLHF
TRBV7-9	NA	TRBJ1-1	CSSSPGPTGAFF
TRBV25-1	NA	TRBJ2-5	CASSELGGQETQYF
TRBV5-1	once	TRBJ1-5	CASSLVGGSSNQPQHF
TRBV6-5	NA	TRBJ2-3	CASSLTRDTQYF
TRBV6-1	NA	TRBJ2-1	CASSEWNSRASYNEQFF
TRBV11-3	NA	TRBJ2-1	CASSGEGTGNNEQFF
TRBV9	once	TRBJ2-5	CASSVGLWAGAETQYF
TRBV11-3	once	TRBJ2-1	CASSLDSDSSYNEQFF
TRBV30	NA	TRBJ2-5	CAWSRGHGEETQYF
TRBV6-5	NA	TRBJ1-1	CASRVGQIPEAFF
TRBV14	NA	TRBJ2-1	CASSQVQGRYNEQFF
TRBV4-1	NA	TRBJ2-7	CASSQEEGSYEQYF
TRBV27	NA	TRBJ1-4	CASSRGANEKLFF
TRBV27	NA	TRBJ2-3	CASTDMLSWYF
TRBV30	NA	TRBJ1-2	CAWSVRWGDYGYTF
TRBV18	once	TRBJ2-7	CASSRTEDYEQYF
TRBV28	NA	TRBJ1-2	CASSLEPYGYTF
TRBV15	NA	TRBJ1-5	CATSRVQANQPQHF
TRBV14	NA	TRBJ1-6	CASSQDVAGLRSSYNSPLHF
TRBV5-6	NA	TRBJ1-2	CASSLDGSGYTF
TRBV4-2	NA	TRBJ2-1	CASSQAAGSRYNEQFF
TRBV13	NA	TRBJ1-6	CASSSRGSPLHF
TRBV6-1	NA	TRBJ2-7	CASSVRQVSYEQYF
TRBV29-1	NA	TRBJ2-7	CSVEYRGYEQYF
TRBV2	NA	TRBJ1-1	CASSAGGEAFF
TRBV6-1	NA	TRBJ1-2	CASSSRGGQNYGYTF
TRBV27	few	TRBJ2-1	CASSLVPSSYNEQFF
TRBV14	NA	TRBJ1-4	CASSPQSGGAPNEKLFF